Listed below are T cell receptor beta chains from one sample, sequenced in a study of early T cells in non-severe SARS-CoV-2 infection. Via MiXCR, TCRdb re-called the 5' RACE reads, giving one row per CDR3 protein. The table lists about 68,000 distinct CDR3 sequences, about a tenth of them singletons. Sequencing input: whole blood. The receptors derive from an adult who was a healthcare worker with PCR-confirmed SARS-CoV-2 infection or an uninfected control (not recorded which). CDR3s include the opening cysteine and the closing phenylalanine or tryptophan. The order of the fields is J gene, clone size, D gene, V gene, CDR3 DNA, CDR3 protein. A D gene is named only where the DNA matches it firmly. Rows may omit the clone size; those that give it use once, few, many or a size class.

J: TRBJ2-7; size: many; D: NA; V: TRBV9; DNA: TGTGCCAGCAGCGTAGCAGAACTAGAGTACGAGCAGTACTTC; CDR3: CASSVAELEYEQYF
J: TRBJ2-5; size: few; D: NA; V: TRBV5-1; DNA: TGCGCCAGCAGCTTGGTGCCAGGAGGAGAGACCCAGTACTTC; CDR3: CASSLVPGGETQYF
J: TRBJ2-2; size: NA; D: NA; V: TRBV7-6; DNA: TGTGCCAGCACCAACTACATAGGGAGGGAGCTGTTTTTT; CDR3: CASTNYIGRELFF
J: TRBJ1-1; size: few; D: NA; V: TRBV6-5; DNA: TGTGCCAGCAGTGGCCGCTGGTCTGAAGCTTTCTTT; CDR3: CASSGRWSEAFF
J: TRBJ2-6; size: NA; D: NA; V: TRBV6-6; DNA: TGTGCCAGCAGTCCTATAAGGGGAGGCGGGGCCAACGTCCTGACTTTC; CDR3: CASSPIRGGGANVLTF
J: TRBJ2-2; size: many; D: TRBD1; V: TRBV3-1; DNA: TGTGCCAGCAGCCCGAACTTGGGACAGGATACGAACACCGGGGAGCTGTTTTTT; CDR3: CASSPNLGQDTNTGELFF
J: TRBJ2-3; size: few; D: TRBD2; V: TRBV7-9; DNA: TGTGCCAGCAGCCACAAGACTAGCACGCGCACAGATACGCAGTATTTT; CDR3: CASSHKTSTRTDTQYF
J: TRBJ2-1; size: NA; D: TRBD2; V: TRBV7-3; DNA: TGTGCCAGCAGCTTACGGCTAGCGGGCGAATACAATGAGCAGTTCTTC; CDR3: CASSLRLAGEYNEQFF
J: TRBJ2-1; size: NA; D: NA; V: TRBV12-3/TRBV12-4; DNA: TGTGCCAGCAGCCCCTCCAGGGATGAGCAGTTCTTC; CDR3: CASSPSRDEQFF
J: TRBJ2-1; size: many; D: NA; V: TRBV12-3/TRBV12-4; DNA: TGTGCCAGCAGCTTAGGGACTCTAGCAGAGCAGTTCTTC; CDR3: CASSLGTLAEQFF
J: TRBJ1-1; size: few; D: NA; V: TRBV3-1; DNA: TGTGCCAGCAGCCAAGACGTCCCGGCAGTGAACACTGAAGCTTTCTTT; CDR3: CASSQDVPAVNTEAFF
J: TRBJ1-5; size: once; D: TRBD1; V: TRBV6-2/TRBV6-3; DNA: TGTGCCAGCAGGACAGGGTATCAGCCCCAGCATTTT; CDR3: CASRTGYQPQHF
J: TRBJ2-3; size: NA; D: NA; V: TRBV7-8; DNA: TGTGCCAGCAGGAATACAGATACGCAGTATTTT; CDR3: CASRNTDTQYF
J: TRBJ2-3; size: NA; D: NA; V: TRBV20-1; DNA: TGCAGCCCAGCAGGCGCAGATACGCAGTATTTT; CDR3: CSPAGADTQYF
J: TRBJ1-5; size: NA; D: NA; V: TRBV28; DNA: TGTGCCAGCAACACACTGGGGCAGCCCCAGCATTTT; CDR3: CASNTLGQPQHF
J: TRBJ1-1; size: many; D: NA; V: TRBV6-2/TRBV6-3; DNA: TGTGCCAGCAGTTGGGGGGAGGGGAGAGTGAACACTGAAGCTTTCTTT; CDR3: CASSWGEGRVNTEAFF
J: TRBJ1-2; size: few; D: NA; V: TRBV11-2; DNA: TGTGCCAGCAGCCCCCAAGGAGGAGTGGGCTACACCTTC; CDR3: CASSPQGGVGYTF
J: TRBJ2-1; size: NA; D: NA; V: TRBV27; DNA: TGTGCCAGCAGTTTCGCGCTAGACGATCTAACCTCCTACAATGAGCAGTTCTTC; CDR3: CASSFALDDLTSYNEQFF
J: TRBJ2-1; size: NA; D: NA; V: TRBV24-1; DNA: TGTGCCACCAGCCGGGACAATGAGCAGTTCTTC; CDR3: CATSRDNEQFF
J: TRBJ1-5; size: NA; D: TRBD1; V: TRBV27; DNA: TGTGCCAGCAGTGAACAGGGGGATAGCAATCAGCCCCAGCATTTT; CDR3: CASSEQGDSNQPQHF
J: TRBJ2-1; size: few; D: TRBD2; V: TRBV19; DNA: TGTGCCAGTAGTTCGACTAGCGGGTTTTACAATGAGCAGTTCTTC; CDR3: CASSSTSGFYNEQFF
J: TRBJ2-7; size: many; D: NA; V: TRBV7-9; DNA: TGTGCCAGCAGCCCCTGGGGCGAGCAGTACTTC; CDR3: CASSPWGEQYF
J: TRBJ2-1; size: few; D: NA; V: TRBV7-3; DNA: TGTGCCAGCAGCTTAGGGGCTGGGCCTTCCAATGAGCAGTTCTTC; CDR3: CASSLGAGPSNEQFF